This T cell receptor beta chain was documented in a study of blood T cell repertoires in COVID-19. Study-level background: There were acute and convalescent COVID-19 samples, and they came from the United States, Italy and Spain. Sources were T cells, B-cell-depleted T cells, or PBMCs; the material itself was cDNA or gDNA.

There are 14 residues in the CDR3. Germline values: CDR1 MNHEY, CDR2 SVGAGI. V dropped 4 bases and J dropped 8 bases, with 14 bases sitting between them. Per the original methods: Reference gene primer amplification yielded estimated nucleated cell counts. TCRdb's table, derived via immunoSEQ multiplex PCR, lists solely in-frame clones and lacks some. V and J calls and clone size are those listed in that table; D and trimming were worked out from the DNA. The data hold 250,000 to 350,000 clones, with over 75% observed a single time. The chain joins TRBV6-5 to TRBJ1-4; tentatively, D is TRBD1 (5 bases). The source is a woman aged 45 to 65 with active or convalescent COVID-19. The specimen sequenced was peripheral blood. CDR3 residues: CASSFGQGREKLFF. The CDR3, as DNA: TGTGCCAGCAGTTTTGGGCAGGGTAGGGAAAAACTGTTTTTT.